These 29 T cell receptor beta chains came from one sample sequenced in a study of STAT3 mutations in large granular lymphocyte leukemia. These receptors' targets are unknown. Profiling relied on immunoSEQ multiplex PCR, and the TCRdb table lists in-frame clones only, not all of them. The data contain 3,200 or so clones, around nine tenths of them singletons. Study results and limitations: In T-cell large granular lymphocyte leukemia, about half of patients showed multiple immunodominant subclonotypes.

Sequenced input: peripheral blood mononuclear cells. The receptors shown here come from a middle-aged man with T-cell large granular lymphocyte leukemia. Some clones in this sample may be carry-over from other donors' samples.

This clone was detected once. The V call is TRBV28, the J call TRBJ2-3; D possibly corresponds to TRBD2 (6 bases). This CDR3 comprises 14 residues. Germline CDR1 MDHEN, CDR2 SYDVKM. Trimming left V 8 bases short and J 2 bases short, with 14 bases between. The CDR3 protein is CASVLSGYTDTQYF. The CDR3 bases are TGTGCCAGCGTCCTTAGCGGCTACACAGATACGCAGTATTTT.

J is TRBJ1-1 and V is TRBV19; D is undetermined. V was cut by 3 bases and J by 0 bases, with 17 bases left in between. Germline loops: CDR1 LNHDA, CDR2 SQIVND (reference sequence). This CDR3 comprises 17 residues. The DNA of the CDR3 is TGTGCCAGTAGTATCGGCAGGAACCCGACCATGAACACTGAAGCTTTCTTT. It yields the protein CASSIGRNPTMNTEAFF.

The chain uses TRBV5-1 and TRBJ1-1; 12 bases map to TRBD1. The CDR3 is 15 residues long. Trimming cost V 7 bases and J 3 bases; bases outside gene matches: 7. The germline V gene has CDR1 SGHRS and CDR2 YFSETQ. CDR3 region: CASGTGGGRDTEAFF. DNA of the CDR3: TGCGCCAGCGGGACAGGGGGCGGTCGGGACACTGAAGCTTTCTTT. The full variable domain, with the rest looked up from reference TRBV5-1 and TRBJ1-1, is KAGVTQTPRYLIKTRGQQVTLSCSPISGHRSVSWYQQTPGQGLQFLFEYFSETQRNKGNFPGRFSGRQFSNSRSEMNVSTLELGDSALYLCASGTGGGRDTEAFFGQGTRLTVV.

A remark on this clone: The junction departs from germline at one end; a sequencing error may be responsible. The chain has TRBV18 and TRBJ1-4; no clear D gene. CDR3 size: 13 residues. Germline V gives CDR1 KGHSH, CDR2 LQKENI. The CDR3, as DNA: TGTGCCAGCACACCACGGGTGGATGAAAAACTGTTTTTT. It codes for CASTPRVDEKLFF.

The chain recombines TRBV18 with TRBJ2-7; D is uncertain. Trimming took 0 bases from V and 6 from J, leaving 12 bases between them. The length of the CDR3 is 14 residues. Germline loops: CDR1 KGHSH, CDR2 LQKENI. CDR3 amino acids: CASSPPVARPEQYF. Here the CDR3 DNA reads TGTGCCAGCTCACCACCGGTTGCACGACCCGAGCAGTACTTC.

The chain recombines TRBV19 with TRBJ2-1, with 10 bases identical to TRBD2. The CDR3 consists of 16 residues. Germline trimming cut 3 bases from V and 4 bases from J; bases unmatched to any gene: 6. Germline-derived CDR1 and CDR2 are LNHDA and SQIVND (reference sequence). The DNA for the CDR3 is TGTGCCAGTAGTATTCTCACTAGCGGGGAGTACAATGAGCAGTTCTTC. Residues: CASSILTSGEYNEQFF.

This chain uses TRBV19 with TRBJ1-2; a weak D match, TRBD1 (6 bases). Deletions cut 6 bases from V and 8 bases from J, with 13 bases between. Per germline, CDR1 LNHDA and CDR2 SQIVND (reference sequence). The CDR3 is made up of 12 amino acids. Here the CDR3 DNA reads TGTGCCAGTAGCATCGGGGGGCTGGGCTACACCTTC. Translating gives CASSIGGLGYTF.

The CDR3 is CASSLDFSGGTQYF. CDR3 sequence (DNA): TGTGCCAGCAGCTTAGACTTCAGCGGGGGAACGCAGTATTTT. V usage is TRBV7-6 and J usage is TRBJ2-3, with TRBD2 identical over 8 bases. Germline V gene sequence: CDR1 SGHVS, CDR2 FNYEAQ. The length of the CDR3 is 14 residues. The V segment lost 1 base and the J segment 9 bases; nucleotides outside the gene matches: 6.

This chain's CDR3 is CASSSGQGIGSPLHF. CDR3 coding DNA: TGTGCCAGCAGCTCGGGACAGGGGATCGGTTCACCCCTCCACTTT. The J gene is TRBJ1-6, the V gene TRBV7-9; TRBD1 aligns across 10 bases. Per the germline V gene, CDR1 is SEHNR and CDR2 is FQNEAQ (reference sequence). With 4 bases clipped from V and 9 bases from J, the junction kept 6 bases outside the gene matches. The CDR3 loop spans 15 amino acids.

This chain joins TRBV27 and TRBJ2-7; D is uncertain. Germline lookup yields CDR1 MNHEY and CDR2 SMNVEV (reference sequence). The CDR3 is 12 amino acids. V was pared by 0 bases and J by 6 bases, with 6 bases between. The CDR3 DNA follows: TGTGCCAGCAGTTTATCCGGGTTCGAGCAGTACTTC. It codes for CASSLSGFEQYF.

The V and J genes are TRBV6-5 and TRBJ1-4; D is undetermined. The CDR3 spans 15 residues. Trimming took 0 bases from V and 8 from J, leaving 13 bases between them. The V gene's germline CDR1 is MNHEY and CDR2 SVGAGI. CDR3 nucleotides: TGTGCCAGCAGTTACTCAACGGGGATGGGGGAAAAACTGTTTTTT. Translating it yields CASSYSTGMGEKLFF.

This clone occurred a few times. The chain links TRBV9 to TRBJ1-1; 8 bases fit TRBD1. With V trimmed by 2 bases and J by 5 bases, 5 bases remained unmatched. Looked up from germline, CDR1 is SGDLS and CDR2 is YYNGEE. This CDR3 region has 14 residues. The CDR3 DNA sequence: TGTGCCAGCAGCGTCGGACAGGGCGGAACTGAAGCTTTCTTT. Its protein product is CASSVGQGGTEAFF.

This chain connects TRBV5-8 to TRBJ1-5, with unresolved D. Germline CDR1 reads SGHTS; CDR2 reads YDEGEE. V was pared by 3 bases and J by 0 bases, with 10 bases between. The CDR3 totals 15 residues. CDR3 sequence reads: CASSSDGISNQPQHF. The CDR3 bases are TGTGCCAGCAGCTCGGACGGCATTAGCAATCAGCCCCAGCATTTT.

This CDR3 reads CASSSALMGTGKNTEAFF. The CDR3 DNA is TGTGCCAGCAGTTCCGCCCTTATGGGGACAGGCAAGAACACTGAAGCTTTCTTT. This sequence joins TRBV28 and TRBJ1-1, with 8 bases fitting TRBD1. Germline V gene lookup returns CDR1 MDHEN and CDR2 SYDVKM. This CDR3 comprises 18 residues. Germline trimming cut 4 bases from V and 1 base from J; bases unmatched to any gene: 14.

This chain joins TRBV2 and TRBJ2-7; a possible D gene is TRBD2 (6 bases). V was shortened by 9 bases and J by 3 bases, with 12 bases between the two germline ends. CDR3 size: 12 residues. From germline, CDR1 is SNHLY and CDR2 FYNNEI. CDR3 in amino acids: CASSTSIYEQYF. DNA for the CDR3: TGTGCCAGTTCGACTAGTATCTACGAGCAGTACTTC.

The V call is TRBV5-1, the J call TRBJ1-1; 11 nucleotides match TRBD1. CDR1 SGHRS and CDR2 YFSETQ come from the germline V gene. This CDR3 comprises 18 residues. With V trimmed by 3 bases and J by 1 base, 11 bases remained unmatched. In DNA form, the CDR3 reads TGCGCCAGCAGCTCCCTAGGACAGGGGGCGAGTTGGAACACTGAAGCTTTCTTT. Its protein is CASSSLGQGASWNTEAFF.

In the case of this clone: A junction boundary mismatches the germline segment, possibly from a read error. For the CDR3, the DNA is TGCAGCGCTGAAGGGGGGCATGAGCAGTTCTTC. Translation: CSAEGGHEQFF. The V call is TRBV29-1, the J call TRBJ2-1; D tentatively fits TRBD1 or TRBD2 (6 bases each). This CDR3 contains 11 residues. The germline V gene has CDR1 SQVTM and CDR2 ANQGSEA.

The J gene is TRBJ1-1, the V gene TRBV7-8; no clear D. V was pared by 0 bases and J by 11 bases, with 10 bases between. CDR3 size: 12 residues. Germline lookup yields CDR1 SGHVS and CDR2 FQNEAQ. As DNA, the CDR3 is TGTGCCAGCAGCTTAGCGTGGAAAAGGGCTTTCTTT. Amino acids: CASSLAWKRAFF.

The rearrangement joins TRBV5-4 to TRBJ1-6; D gene unclear. The germline gives CDR1 SGHNT, CDR2 YYREEE (reference sequence). V gave up 1 base and J gave up 7 bases, with 6 bases separating them. The length of the CDR3 is 13 residues. CDR3 nucleotides: TGTGCCAGCAGCTTGACGGCGAATTCACCCCTCCACTTT. Translation gives CASSLTANSPLHF.

This clone occurred once. This chain connects TRBV29-1 to TRBJ2-7; D is possibly TRBD1 (6 bases). CDR3 length: 12 residues. Germline lookup yields CDR1 SQVTM and CDR2 ANQGSEA. Trimming took 6 bases from V and 2 from J, leaving 11 bases between them. CDR3 in amino acids: CSVSQGPYEQYF. The CDR3 DNA follows: TGCAGCGTCTCACAGGGCCCCTACGAGCAGTACTTC.

This chain uses TRBV27 with TRBJ1-6, with D hard to call. The CDR3 contains 13 residues. The V end was cut by 4 bases, the J end by 10 bases, with 11 bases between. CDR1 and CDR2 from the germline V gene are MNHEY and SMNVEV (reference sequence). In DNA form, the CDR3 reads TGTGCCAGCAGTTCGGAACGTGGGTCACCCCTCCACTTT. Residues: CASSSERGSPLHF.

The gene calls are TRBV9 and TRBJ1-1, with 8 bases identical to TRBD1. This CDR3 spans 15 amino acids. Germline V gene lookup returns CDR1 SGDLS and CDR2 YYNGEE. V lost 4 bases and J lost 1; bases outside the gene matches: 6. The CDR3 region is CASSTGQVTNTEAFF. The CDR3 coding sequence is TGTGCCAGCAGCACGGGACAGGTAACGAACACTGAAGCTTTCTTT. Together with reference TRBV9 and TRBJ1-1, the CDR3 gives the full variable domain: DSGVTQTPKHLITATGQRVTLRCSPRSGDLSVYWYQQSLDQGLQFLIQYYNGEERAKGNILERFSAQQFPDLHSELNLSSLELGDSALYFCASSTGQVTNTEAFFGQGTRLTVV.

The CDR3 DNA reads as TGTGCCAGCTCACCGGGACAGGGGCTCTATGGCTACACCTTC. Its protein product is CASSPGQGLYGYTF. J is TRBJ1-2 and V is TRBV18, with 10 nucleotides matching TRBD1. J was trimmed by 4 bases and V by 3 bases; bases with no gene match: 2. There are 14 residues in the CDR3. Germline CDR1 KGHSH, CDR2 LQKENI.

The chain couples TRBV18 to TRBJ1-1; D is unclear. The V and J ends lost 1 base and 0 bases respectively, with 15 bases between them. The germline V gene has CDR1 KGHSH and CDR2 LQKENI. The CDR3 loop spans 17 amino acids. The CDR3 loop reads CASSPRSFAGMNTEAFF. DNA of the CDR3: TGTGCCAGCTCACCACGGTCATTTGCGGGGATGAACACTGAAGCTTTCTTT. Drawing the rest from reference TRBV18 and TRBJ1-1, the complete variable domain is NAGVMQNPRHLVRRRGQEARLRCSPMKGHSHVYWYRQLPEEGLKFMVYLQKENIIDESGMPKERFSAEFPKEGPSILRIQQVVRGDSAAYFCASSPRSFAGMNTEAFFGQGTRLTVV.

This clone has more than one count but fewer than ten. V and J are TRBV4-1 and TRBJ2-7; 8 nucleotides agree with TRBD1. After removal of 2 bases from V and 4 bases from J, the junction contained 4 bases not matched to a gene. The CDR3 consists of 14 residues. Germline CDR1 is MGHRA and CDR2 is YSYEKL. The CDR3 loop is CASSQIGTGYEQYF. The DNA for the CDR3 is TGCGCCAGCAGCCAAATCGGGACAGGATACGAGCAGTACTTC.

V is TRBV5-1 and J is TRBJ2-5; TRBD2 might be the D (6 bases). V was cut by 3 bases and J by 5 bases, with 14 bases left in between. CDR1 is SGHRS and CDR2 is YFSETQ in the germline V gene. The CDR3 is 14 amino acids. In nucleotides, the CDR3 is TGCGCCAGCAGCTCCCGACTAGTAGGCGAGACCCAGTACTTC. As protein: CASSSRLVGETQYF.

The V call is TRBV7-9, the J call TRBJ2-5, with TRBD2 matching over 12 bases. Germline V gene lookup returns CDR1 SEHNR and CDR2 FQNEAQ (reference sequence). After removal of 5 bases from V and 0 bases from J, the junction contained 4 bases not matched to a gene. This CDR3 is built from 16 residues. The CDR3 nucleotides read TGTGCCAGCAGCCCGGGGACTAGCGGGTACCAAGAGACCCAGTACTTC. Translating it yields CASSPGTSGYQETQYF.

The chain links TRBV27 to TRBJ1-1; no clear D gene. The ends were cut back, 0 bases at V and 11 bases at J, with 19 bases in the middle. CDR1 and CDR2 (germline): MNHEY, SMNVEV (reference sequence). CDR3 length equals 15 residues. CDR3 region: CASSLSAAGSPLAFF. The CDR3 bases are TGTGCCAGCAGTTTATCGGCCGCCGGGAGCCCGTTGGCTTTCTTT.

The chain recombines TRBV6-5 with TRBJ2-1; no reliable D call. With 6 bases removed from V and 6 bases from J, the gap between germline ends came to 12 bases. CDR3 size: 13 residues. Germline assignment: CDR1 MNHEY and CDR2 SVGAGI. The CDR3: CASSSSNINEQFF. The CDR3 DNA reads TGTGCCAGCAGCTCAAGTAACATCAATGAGCAGTTCTTC.